Sequencing of this T cell receptor (beta chain) was carried out in a study of cytomegalovirus exposure and HLA in healthy donors. General study points: Common viral pathogens seemed, in a later analysis, to connect with several of the most significant clusters. Of the V segments, some could not be distinguished, including TRBV6-2 and TRBV6-3, and were excluded.

CDR1 is SGHVS and CDR2 is FNYEAQ in the germline V gene. The CDR3 covers 15 residues. V lost 5 bases and J lost 4; bases outside the gene matches: 2. On this clone: Its cognate antigen is unknown.

Primers included in the PCR were 60 Vbeta and 13 Jbeta primers. TCRdb's table, derived via immunoSEQ multiplex PCR, lists solely in-frame clones and lacks some. Its clone listing holds about 140,000 clones. The chain employs TRBV7-6 and TRBJ2-1; 13 nucleotides agree with TRBD2. The sequenced sample was PBMCs. The TCR originated in a man in his forties in good health and CMV-seronegative. The CDR3 DNA follows: TGTGCCAGCAGCCCGGGACTAGCGGGGTACAATGAGCAGTTCTTC. The encoded protein is CASSPGLAGYNEQFF.